The rows below give T cell receptor beta chains drawn from one sample of a study of blood T cell repertoires in COVID-19. Clones were read by immunoSEQ multiplex PCR, and TCRdb kept only the in-frame ones, dropping some. The sample has 200,000 to 250,000 clones; 70% to 90% are singletons. The material sequenced was peripheral blood. The source is an older woman with COVID-19, enrolled during active disease. The conserved cysteine and the conserved F or W are not part of the CDR3 here.

cdr3_aa cdr3_length j_call v_call
ASSIADGGIEAF 12 TRBJ1-1 TRBV19
AISPTGGLGQPQH 13 TRBJ1-5 TRBV10-3
ASSQRASGGRGQETQY 16 TRBJ2-5 TRBV4-2
SARVPYGYT 9 TRBJ1-2 TRBV20-1
ASSQDLGGVRTDTQY 15 TRBJ2-3 TRBV4-1
ASSRTGSDTQY 11 TRBJ2-3 TRBV19
SVGLGEKLF 9 TRBJ1-4 TRBV29-1
ASSQDWGTSGGSTDTQY 17 TRBJ2-3 TRBV4-3
AISESAGLGVPDTQY 15 TRBJ2-3 TRBV10-3
ASSAQANYGYT 11 TRBJ1-2 TRBV2
ASSPDRVREQF 11 TRBJ2-1 TRBV7-8
ASNFLSEAF 9 TRBJ1-1 TRBV6-6
ASSPRTGWAFGYT 13 TRBJ1-2 TRBV11-1
ASSQEHRGDQPQH 13 TRBJ1-5 TRBV3-1/TRBV3-2
ASSEALQQGYGYT 13 TRBJ1-2 TRBV6-1
AWSPLAEGGNEQF 13 TRBJ2-1 TRBV30
ASSLGSGEHTEAF 13 TRBJ1-1 TRBV7-2
ASSSTMIVDRTYT 13 TRBJ1-2 TRBV7-8
ASSLVGTDGEQY 12 TRBJ2-7 TRBV7-2
ATSAGGTAETQY 12 TRBJ2-5 TRBV24-1
ASSLVQGVSEQF 12 TRBJ2-1 TRBV7-2
ASSQSRGGRKF 11 TRBJ2-1 TRBV14
ASSLVRGPHEQY 12 TRBJ2-7 TRBV11-3
ASSHFQGSYGYT 12 TRBJ1-2 TRBV6-2/TRBV6-3
ASSLTGALTDTQY 13 TRBJ2-3 TRBV4-3
ASSFPGSVNEAF 12 TRBJ1-1 TRBV5-6
ASSETRTGGRSPLH 14 TRBJ1-6 TRBV25-1
ASSVVTGGGETQY 13 TRBJ2-5 TRBV9
ASSSRQTMNAEAF 13 TRBJ1-1 TRBV7-8
ATSAGSPYGYT 11 TRBJ1-2 TRBV24-1
ASSERRQAYQPQH 13 TRBJ1-5 TRBV2
ASSLIGTGAPNSPLH 15 TRBJ1-6 TRBV27
ASSAQTLSEQY 11 TRBJ2-7 TRBV9
ASSLVGASNTGELF 14 TRBJ2-2 TRBV5-6
SVVLSEAGRRGYT 13 TRBJ1-2 TRBV29-1
ASSPTLLGGGYNEQF 15 TRBJ2-1 TRBV7-3
ASSLYRLEADNEQF 14 TRBJ2-1 TRBV5-8
ASSLDPSSSAQY 12 TRBJ2-3 TRBV11-2
ASSVLRAESNQPQH 14 TRBJ1-5 TRBV6-1
ATSDETGSPLH 11 TRBJ1-6 TRBV24-1
ASSESRDSGNTIY 13 TRBJ1-3 TRBV19
ASTAGGRGNEQF 12 TRBJ2-1 TRBV9
ASSRGLAGAAYNEQF 15 TRBJ2-1 TRBV4-3
ASSPLAGVTNEQF 13 TRBJ2-1 TRBV7-8
ASSERASFPYEQY 13 TRBJ2-7 TRBV25-1
ASSSGTNNEQF 11 TRBJ2-1 TRBV7-3
ASSYSDRGGGYT 12 TRBJ1-2 TRBV6-5
ASSPQGGSYNEQF 13 TRBJ2-1 TRBV7-3
ASSLTGVNTEAF 12 TRBJ1-1 TRBV18
ASSYPSPREQY 11 TRBJ2-7 TRBV6-2/TRBV6-3
ASSQNRGNTEAF 12 TRBJ1-1 TRBV5-4
ASSIDRTSGSTDTQY 15 TRBJ2-3 TRBV19
ASSASSGPRPGNEQF 15 TRBJ2-1 TRBV6-1
ASSQAAMNTEAF 12 TRBJ1-1 TRBV3-1/TRBV3-2
ASSSRLAGAPSTDTQY 16 TRBJ2-3 TRBV21-1
ASSPPQGTGNTIY 13 TRBJ1-3 TRBV18
ASSPNRGREKLF 12 TRBJ1-4 TRBV18
ASSLPNMNTEAF 12 TRBJ1-1 TRBV28